This T cell receptor (beta chain) was identified in a study of blood T cell repertoires in COVID-19. The CDR3 spans 15 residues. J was trimmed by 3 bases and V by 4 bases; bases with no gene match: 3. Germline loops: CDR1 LGHNA, CDR2 YSLEER. Sequenced by immunoSEQ multiplex PCR; TCRdb stores in-frame clones only, minus some. Altogether 250,000 to 300,000 clones are present, 82% being singletons, with the ten largest covering less than 4%. The V and J genes are TRBV4-3 and TRBJ2-1, with TRBD1 matching 10 bases. The receptor's source is a woman under 30 with acute or convalescent COVID-19. The material sequenced was peripheral blood. CDR3 residues: CASSPTGGLYNEQFF. The CDR3 DNA sequence: TGCGCCAGCAGCCCGACAGGGGGCCTCTACAATGAGCAGTTCTTC.